This TCR beta chain was sequenced in a study of blood T cell repertoires in COVID-19. Turning to the study itself: Acute and convalescent COVID-19 specimens originated in the United States, Italy and Spain. Nucleic acid was either cDNA or gDNA, and it came from T cells, B-cell-depleted T cells, or PBMCs.

Per the authors' pipeline: Reference gene primer amplification yielded estimated nucleated cell counts. TCRdb keeps only in-frame clones here, not all; method: immunoSEQ multiplex PCR. The DNA was the basis for D and trimming; V, J and clone size are from that table. Of around 140,000 clones listed, around nine tenths are singletons. The CDR3 covers 12 residues. The V end lost 1 base, the J end lost 9 bases, and 7 bases lay between the germline ends. The chain uses TRBV12-3 or TRBV12-4 and TRBJ2-1; no clear D. The clonotype comes from a man aged 45-65 years with active or convalescent COVID-19. Sequenced: peripheral blood. The CDR3 protein is CASSLGLPEQFF. DNA for the CDR3: TGTGCCAGCAGTTTAGGACTCCCTGAGCAGTTCTTC.